This T cell receptor beta chain was sequenced during a study of beta chain features in type 1 diabetes. Points from the study as a whole: A greater similarity of naive, central memory and Treg TCRB repertoires was seen among patients than among healthy donors.

Each of the CD4+ naive, central memory, regulatory and stem cell-like memory populations was sorted via CD45RO/CCR7/CD25/CD127/CD95/CD27. The purity of all sorted populations exceeded 95%. Comments on this clone: As yet, its antigen is unknown.

Germline CDR1 reads KGHSH; CDR2 reads LQKENI. There are 13 residues in the CDR3. The V end was cut by 1 base, the J end by 6 bases, with 10 bases between. Isolated RNA was reverse transcribed in full, so expressed TCRB transcripts were sequenced. TCRdb's table, derived via immunoSEQ multiplex PCR, lists solely in-frame clones and lacks some. The sample lists around 430,000 clones; around 28% were seen once. Sequenced input: naive CD4+ T cells from blood. This rearrangement joins TRBV18 to TRBJ2-7; D is unresolved. This receptor was identified in a man younger than 30 in good health. Written as DNA, the CDR3 is TGTGCCAGCTCACCACATGTGGATAGCGAGCAGTACTTC. Translation gives CASSPHVDSEQYF.